Listed below are T cell receptor beta chains from one sample, sequenced in a study of blood T cells in healthy people across ages. TCRdb reprocessed the 5' RACE reads via MiXCR and lists one record per CDR3 protein. The data show about 290,000 distinct CDR3 sequences, about 25% seen once. The sequenced sample was blood. Source of these receptors: a woman between 65 and 79 years old in good health. CDR3s include the opening cysteine and the closing phenylalanine or tryptophan. Fields, in order: J gene, clone size, D gene, V gene, CDR3 DNA, CDR3 protein. A D gene is named only where the DNA matches it firmly. Only some rows state a clone size, as once, few, many or a class for expanded clones.

J: TRBJ2-3; size: few; D: TRBD1; V: TRBV28; DNA: TGTGCCAGCAGTTTAACCGGGACAGGGGGCGCGGCAGATACGCAGTATTTT; CDR3: CASSLTGTGGAADTQYF
J: TRBJ2-1; size: few; D: -; V: TRBV15; DNA: TGTGCCACCAGCAGGCCGGCCCTTTTGAGCTCCTACAATGAGCAGTTCTTC; CDR3: CATSRPALLSSYNEQFF
J: TRBJ2-4; size: -; D: -; V: TRBV20-1; DNA: TGCAGTGCTAGAGGAGATAAGCCCAAAAACATTCAGTACTTC; CDR3: CSARGDKPKNIQYF
J: TRBJ1-2; size: -; D: -; V: TRBV12-3/TRBV12-4; DNA: TGTGCCAGCAGTGGGCAGCCAGTAGGCTATGGCTACACCTTC; CDR3: CASSGQPVGYGYTF
J: TRBJ2-3; size: few; D: TRBD2; V: TRBV7-9; DNA: TGTGCCAGCAGCTTTTCTAGCGGGAGATCAGATACGCAGTATTTT; CDR3: CASSFSSGRSDTQYF
J: TRBJ2-5; size: -; D: -; V: TRBV29-1; DNA: TGCAGCGTTGTAAGGGCGGAGACCCAGTACTTC; CDR3: CSVVRAETQYF
J: TRBJ2-7; size: -; D: -; V: TRBV14; DNA: TGTGCCAGCAGCCAAGATCCTCGCGGAGCCTACGAGCAGTACTTC; CDR3: CASSQDPRGAYEQYF
J: TRBJ2-1; size: -; D: -; V: TRBV20-1; DNA: TGCAGTGCTAGAGTTGAGGGACGGAGCTCCTACAATGAGCAGTTCTTC; CDR3: CSARVEGRSSYNEQFF
J: TRBJ1-4; size: -; D: -; V: TRBV19; DNA: TGTGCCAGTGAAAGCCGGACGGCCTTAGGAAAACTGTTTTTT; CDR3: CASESRTALGKLFF
J: TRBJ1-2; size: few; D: -; V: TRBV28; DNA: TGTGCCAGCAGTACTGGGGACCACCGGGGCTATGGCTACACCTTC; CDR3: CASSTGDHRGYGYTF
J: TRBJ1-2; size: -; D: -; V: TRBV12-3/TRBV12-4; DNA: TGTGCCAGCAGCTCCGTGGGGGGCCTGGGCGGCTACACCTTC; CDR3: CASSSVGGLGGYTF
J: TRBJ2-1; size: few; D: -; V: TRBV4-3; DNA: TGCGCCAGCAGCCAAGTCGGGGCACCCCACAATGAGCAGTTCTTC; CDR3: CASSQVGAPHNEQFF